The 19 T cell receptor beta chains below were found in one sample sequenced in a study of cytomegalovirus exposure and HLA in healthy donors. It was with 60 Vbeta and 13 Jbeta primers that the PCR ran. The method was immunoSEQ multiplex PCR; TCRdb's version includes in-frame clones alone and lacks a portion of them. The listing contains nearly 200,000 clones. Specimen: PBMCs. The source is a boy between 5 and 17 years old in good health and CMV-seronegative.

As regards this clone: The conserved final phenylalanine or tryptophan is absent from the CDR3, which likely points to a read error. The genes are TRBV7-4 and TRBJ1-6; 8 bases agree with TRBD1. The junction had 9 bases not matched to a gene; V was cut back by 5 bases and J by 0 bases. There are 18 residues in the CDR3. CDR1 SGHVT and CDR2 SQSDAQ come from the germline V gene. CDR3: CASSPAGGLSSYNSPLHS. The DNA of the CDR3 is TGTGCCAGCAGCCCAGCAGGGGGCCTTAGCTCCTATAATTCACCCCTCCACTCT.

The chain combines TRBV7-2 with TRBJ2-3, with TRBD2 matching over 7 bases. The V and J ends lost 1 base and 4 bases, in that order; junction bases with no gene match: 11. The CDR3 extends over 17 amino acids. Germline CDR1 is SGHTA and CDR2 is FQGNSA. The CDR3 nucleotides are TGTGCCAGCAGCTTAGGGTCGGGCGGGGGAGTGGCAGATACGCAGTATTTT. Amino acids: CASSLGSGGGVADTQYF.

This chain joins TRBV30 and TRBJ2-7, with 10 bases fitting TRBD1. This CDR3 region has 14 residues. CDR1 and CDR2 from the germline V gene are GTSNPN and SVGIG (reference sequence). J was trimmed by 3 bases and V by 0 bases; bases with no gene match: 2. The CDR3 region has the DNA TGTGCCTGGAGTGTTGGGACAGGGGTCTACGAGCAGTACTTC. It yields the protein CAWSVGTGVYEQYF.

Here the CDR3 DNA reads TGTGCCAGCAGCTTATTCCTTACGGGGGGGCCAGGGACCCAGTACTTC. Translation gives CASSLFLTGGPGTQYF. The chain couples TRBV7-8 to TRBJ2-5, with 8 positions matching TRBD2. V dropped 2 bases and J dropped 7; count of bases not matched to a gene: 12. The germline CDR1 and CDR2 sequences are SGHVS and FQNEAQ. This CDR3 spans 16 amino acids.

The V and J genes are TRBV4-1 and TRBJ1-4; possibly TRBD1 for D (6 bases). Trimming removed 3 bases at V and 8 bases at J, with 19 bases between. Germline V gene lookup returns CDR1 MGHRA and CDR2 YSYEKL. This CDR3 comprises 16 residues. The DNA for the CDR3 is TGCGCCAGCAGCCAGCTCTACAGGGTGTTAATCGAAAAACTGTTTTTT. Its protein is CASSQLYRVLIEKLFF.

J is TRBJ2-7 and V is TRBV7-6; 7 nucleotides agree with TRBD2. This CDR3 comprises 15 residues. Germline values: CDR1 SGHVS, CDR2 FNYEAQ. After removal of 0 bases from V and 2 bases from J, the junction contained 4 bases not matched to a gene. The CDR3: CASSLAGGNTYEQYF. The CDR3 nucleotides read TGTGCCAGCAGCTTAGCGGGGGGGAATACCTACGAGCAGTACTTC.

V is TRBV5-1 and J is TRBJ2-2; D is unclear. This CDR3 contains 13 residues. CDR1 and CDR2 (germline): SGHRS, YFSETQ. Trimming removed 1 base from V and 5 bases from J, with 6 bases in between. The CDR3: CASSLLRTGELFF. The CDR3 nucleotides are TGCGCCAGCAGCTTGCTGAGGACCGGGGAGCTGTTTTTT. The complete variable domain, with remaining parts taken from reference TRBV5-1 and TRBJ2-2, reads KAGVTQTPRYLIKTRGQQVTLSCSPISGHRSVSWYQQTPGQGLQFLFEYFSETQRNKGNFPGRFSGRQFSNSRSEMNVSTLELGDSALYLCASSLLRTGELFFGEGSRLTVL.

The chain combines TRBV7-9 with TRBJ1-1; no reliable D call. V was pared by 0 bases and J by 1 base, with 3 bases between. Germline lookup yields CDR1 SEHNR and CDR2 FQNEAQ (reference sequence). The CDR3 covers 13 residues. CDR3 bases: TGTGCCAGCAGCTTAGCCCGGAACACTGAAGCTTTCTTT. It codes for CASSLARNTEAFF. The whole variable domain, remainder taken from reference TRBV7-9 and TRBJ1-1, is DTGVSQNPRHKITKRGQNVTFRCDPISEHNRLYWYRQTLGQGPEFLTYFQNEAQLEKSRLLSDRFSAERPKGSFSTLEIQRTEQGDSAMYLCASSLARNTEAFFGQGTRLTVV.

The V and J genes are TRBV4-1 and TRBJ2-1; 9 bases line up with TRBD1. CDR1 is MGHRA and CDR2 is YSYEKL in the germline V gene. V lost 3 bases and J lost 5; bases outside the gene matches: 14. This CDR3 contains 18 residues. The CDR3 region is CASSQTPSRDRDDNEQFF. The CDR3 DNA reads as TGCGCCAGCAGCCAGACTCCCTCGAGGGACAGGGACGACAATGAGCAGTTCTTC.

J is TRBJ1-1 and V is TRBV7-2; tentatively, D is TRBD1 (6 bases). V lost 2 bases, J lost 4 bases, and 14 bases lay in between. The CDR3 length is 15 residues. Germline assignment: CDR1 SGHTA and CDR2 FQGNSA. CDR3 in amino acids: CASSLWSGGGTEAFF. The CDR3 DNA sequence: TGTGCCAGCAGCTTATGGTCTGGGGGCGGCACTGAAGCTTTCTTT.

The chain recombines TRBV18 with TRBJ1-3; no firm D call. This CDR3 region has 17 residues. Germline V gives CDR1 KGHSH, CDR2 LQKENI. V was shortened by 3 bases and J by 0 bases, with 15 bases between the two germline ends. The CDR3: CASSPGSRSFSGNTIYF. CDR3 in DNA: TGTGCCAGCTCACCGGGGAGCAGGAGTTTCTCTGGAAACACCATATATTTT.

The rearrangement uses TRBV5-4 and TRBJ2-7, with a weak D call TRBD2 (7 bases). V lost 0 bases, J lost 4 bases, and 17 bases lay in between. Per germline, CDR1 SGHNT and CDR2 YYREEE (reference sequence). This CDR3 has 16 residues. For the CDR3, the DNA is TGTGCCAGCAGCTTGGAGGGGGGGCGACGGTCGTACGAGCAGTACTTC. Encoded protein: CASSLEGGRRSYEQYF. Full variable domain (rest looked up from reference TRBV5-4 and TRBJ2-7): ETGVTQSPTHLIKTRGQQVTLRCSSQSGHNTVSWYQQALGQGPQFIFQYYREEENGRGNFPPRFSGLQFPNYSSELNVNALELDDSALYLCASSLEGGRRSYEQYFGPGTRLTVT.

The V gene is TRBV9, the J gene TRBJ1-1, with D perhaps TRBD1 (5 bases). Trimming left V 3 bases short and J 4 bases short, with 10 bases between. The CDR3 covers 13 residues. The germline gives CDR1 SGDLS, CDR2 YYNGEE. The CDR3 sequence: CASSATDTTEAFF. CDR3 nucleotides: TGTGCCAGCAGCGCAACGGACACCACTGAAGCTTTCTTT.

CDR3 amino acids: CASTRQGLVYEQYF. DNA of the CDR3: TGTGCCAGCACCAGACAGGGATTGGTCTACGAGCAGTACTTC. The chain uses TRBV6-1 and TRBJ2-5; TRBD1 matches at 7 bases. TRBJ2-7 matches the DNA end more closely, so the J call is doubtful. The CDR3 loop spans 14 amino acids. Per germline, CDR1 MNHNS and CDR2 SASEGT.

The chain carries TRBV6-1 and TRBJ2-7, with TRBD1 matching 8 bases. V lost 10 bases to trimming and J lost 0 bases; unmatched junction nucleotides: 8. This CDR3 is built from 14 residues. CDR1 is MNHNS, CDR2 SASEGT, per germline. The CDR3 sequence is CANVDRVFSYEQYF. The CDR3 region has the DNA TGTGCCAACGTGGACAGGGTGTTCTCCTACGAGCAGTACTTC.

The chain uses TRBV5-1 and TRBJ2-7; possibly TRBD1 for D (6 bases). The CDR3 covers 15 residues. From germline, CDR1 is SGHRS and CDR2 YFSETQ. The V end was cut by 1 base, the J end by 1 base, with 12 bases between. Written as DNA, the CDR3 is TGCGCCAGCAGCTTGTTCAGGACAGAGTCCTACGAGCAGTACTTC. Translating it yields CASSLFRTESYEQYF.

The CDR3 region has the DNA TGTGCCATCAGTCCGGATTCCCTCCGAGGAGCTTTCTTT. It codes for CAISPDSLRGAFF. V and J are TRBV10-3 and TRBJ1-1; D remains unclear. Trimming stripped 5 bases from V and 10 bases from J, with 17 bases between. Germline V gene data show CDR1 as ENHRY and CDR2 as SYGVKD. The CDR3 contains 13 residues.

This sequence joins TRBV4-1 and TRBJ1-1; D is uncertain. The CDR3 is 15 residues long. Germline values: CDR1 MGHRA, CDR2 YSYEKL. V was shortened by 7 bases and J by 5 bases, with 20 bases between the two germline ends. CDR3 amino acids: CASTQTKNEITEAFF. In DNA form, the CDR3 reads TGCGCCAGCACCCAGACAAAGAATGAGATTACTGAAGCTTTCTTT.

The chain carries TRBV9 and TRBJ1-3, with D unresolved. Germline-derived CDR1 and CDR2 are SGDLS and YYNGEE. With 4 bases removed from V and 0 bases from J, the gap between germline ends came to 5 bases. This CDR3 contains 13 residues. The CDR3 loop reads CASSPSSGNTIYF. CDR3 nucleotide sequence: TGTGCCAGCAGCCCCAGCTCTGGAAACACCATATATTTT.